The clone carrying this TCR beta chain was counted many times. The data stem from a study of spatial heterogeneity in lung cancer. TCRdb redid the calling of the 5' RACE reads with MiXCR, one entry per CDR3 protein. The sample records around 110,000 distinct CDR3 sequences, 10% to 15% being singletons. Time point defined: blood at routine non-recurrence follow-up after resection. The authors sequenced whole RNA from tumor, nontumor lung or frozen PBMC without sorting. V lost 0 bases and J lost 4, with 4 bases in between. CDR1 and CDR2 (germline): SGHRS, YFSETQ. The CDR3 is 13 residues long. The sequence was obtained from a male donor with early-stage non-small cell lung cancer. This chain links TRBV5-1 with TRBJ2-2, with no clear D. The sample was PBMCs, taken at follow-up. Written as DNA, the CDR3 is TGCGCCAGCAGCTTGGGAGTCACCGGGGAGCTGTTTTTT. Its translation is CASSLGVTGELFF. The whole variable domain, remainder taken from reference TRBV5-1 and TRBJ2-2, is KAGVTQTPRYLIKTRGQQVTLSCSPISGHRSVSWYQQTPGQGLQFLFEYFSETQRNKGNFPGRFSGRQFSNSRSEMNVSTLELGDSALYLCASSLGVTGELFFGEGSRLTVL.